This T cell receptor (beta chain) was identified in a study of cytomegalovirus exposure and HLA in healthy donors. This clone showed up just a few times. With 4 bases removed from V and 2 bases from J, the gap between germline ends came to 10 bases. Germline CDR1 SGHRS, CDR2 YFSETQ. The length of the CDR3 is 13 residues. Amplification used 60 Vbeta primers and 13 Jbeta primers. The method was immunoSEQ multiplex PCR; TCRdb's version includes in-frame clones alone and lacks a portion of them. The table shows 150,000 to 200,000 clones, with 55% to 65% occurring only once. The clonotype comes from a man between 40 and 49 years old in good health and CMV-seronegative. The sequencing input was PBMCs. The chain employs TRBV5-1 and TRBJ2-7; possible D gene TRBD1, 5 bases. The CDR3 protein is CASSRQFTYEQYF. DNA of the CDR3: TGCGCCAGCAGCCGACAGTTCACCTACGAGCAGTACTTC.